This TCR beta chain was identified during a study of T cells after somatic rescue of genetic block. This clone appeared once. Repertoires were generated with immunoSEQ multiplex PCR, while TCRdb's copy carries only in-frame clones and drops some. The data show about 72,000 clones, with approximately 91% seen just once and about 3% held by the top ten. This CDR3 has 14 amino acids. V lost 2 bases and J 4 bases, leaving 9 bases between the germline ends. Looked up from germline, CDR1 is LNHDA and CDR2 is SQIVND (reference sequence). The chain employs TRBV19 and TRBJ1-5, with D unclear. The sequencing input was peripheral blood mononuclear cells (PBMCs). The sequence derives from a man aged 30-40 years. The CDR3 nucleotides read TGTGCCAGTAGTATACGGGGTCGGAATCAGCCCCAGCATTTT. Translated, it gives CASSIRGRNQPQHF.